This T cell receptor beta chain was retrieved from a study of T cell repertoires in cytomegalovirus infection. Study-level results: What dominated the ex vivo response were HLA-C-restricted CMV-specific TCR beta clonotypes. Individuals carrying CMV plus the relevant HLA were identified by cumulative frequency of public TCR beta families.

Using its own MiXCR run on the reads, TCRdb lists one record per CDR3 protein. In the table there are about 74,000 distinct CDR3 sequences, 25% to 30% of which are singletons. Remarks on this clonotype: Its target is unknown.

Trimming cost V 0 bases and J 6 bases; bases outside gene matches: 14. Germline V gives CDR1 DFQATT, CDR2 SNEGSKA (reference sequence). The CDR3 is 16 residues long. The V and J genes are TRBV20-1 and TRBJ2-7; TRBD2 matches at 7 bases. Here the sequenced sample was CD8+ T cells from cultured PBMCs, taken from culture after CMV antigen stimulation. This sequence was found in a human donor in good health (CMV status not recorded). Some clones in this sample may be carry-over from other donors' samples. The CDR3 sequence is CSARDQNGLGLGEQYF. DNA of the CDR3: TGCAGTGCTAGAGATCAAAATGGACTAGGGCTCGGCGAGCAGTACTTC.